This entry lists 17 T cell receptor beta chains sequenced from one sample in a study of blood T cell repertoires in COVID-19. This table comes from immunoSEQ multiplex PCR, and its TCRdb copy is limited to in-frame clones, with some not included. The profile shows about 240,000 clones, almost 85% of them singletons. The sequenced material came from peripheral blood. These receptors originate from a man in his forties or fifties with COVID-19, enrolled during active disease.

The genes are TRBV5-6 and TRBJ2-5; possible D gene TRBD1, 6 bases. Germline V gene data show CDR1 as SGHDT and CDR2 as YYEEEE. The V gene lost 4 bases and the J gene lost 1 base, with 8 bases spanning the gap. The CDR3 loop spans 13 amino acids. The CDR3 nucleotides read TGTGCCAGCAGCAAGGACAGCCAAGAGACCCAGTACTTC. Protein product: CASSKDSQETQYF.

The J gene is TRBJ2-4, the V gene TRBV18; D unclear. CDR3 length: 15 residues. Trimming removed 2 bases at V and 0 bases at J, with 8 bases between. CDR1 is KGHSH and CDR2 is LQKENI in the germline V gene. The CDR3 nucleotides read TGTGCCAGCTCACCAATCCCTCTAGCCAAAAACATTCAGTACTTC. It codes for CASSPIPLAKNIQYF.

For the CDR3, the DNA is TGCGCCAGCAGGCCCCAACCGGGACACGACAACTATGGCTACACCTTC. Translation: CASRPQPGHDNYGYTF. This rearrangement joins TRBV5-1 to TRBJ1-2, with TRBD1 as a possible D gene (6 bases). The CDR3 runs to 16 residues. Germline-derived CDR1 and CDR2 are SGHRS and YFSETQ. Between the trimmed V and J ends, which lost 5 bases and 2 bases, there was a span of 19 bases.

V and J are TRBV19 and TRBJ2-7, with D possibly TRBD2 on 6 matching bases. Trimming removed 8 bases from V and 7 bases from J, with 18 bases in between. The CDR3 spans 13 residues. The germline V gene encodes CDR1 LNHDA and CDR2 SQIVND (reference sequence). CDR3 sequence (DNA): TGTGCCAGTTCACCCTCGGGGGTGGGAGAGCAGTACTTC. It translates to CASSPSGVGEQYF.

V is TRBV6-1 and J is TRBJ2-3, with D possibly TRBD1 on 6 matching bases. V was trimmed by 3 bases and J by 0 bases, leaving 16 bases between them. Germline lookup yields CDR1 MNHNS and CDR2 SASEGT. The CDR3 is 17 residues long. CDR3 sequence (DNA): TGTGCCAGCAGTGACGGACAGCCTACCCCTAGCACAGATACGCAGTATTTT. Translated: CASSDGQPTPSTDTQYF.

The rearrangement links TRBV7-6 to TRBJ1-2, with TRBD1 matching 10 bases. Germline loops: CDR1 SGHVS, CDR2 FNYEAQ. V was clipped by 1 base and J by 2 bases; unmatched bases: 7. The CDR3 is made up of 17 amino acids. The CDR3 loop is CASSLGLGQGTNYGYTF. CDR3 nucleotides: TGTGCCAGCAGCTTAGGTCTGGGACAGGGGACCAACTATGGCTACACCTTC.

DNA of the CDR3: TGTGCCAGCAGCAACAGGGGGACGGGCGAGCAGTACTTC. Amino acids: CASSNRGTGEQYF. The chain recombines TRBV3-1 (or the pseudogene TRBV3-2) with TRBJ2-7; TRBD1 matches 8 bases. The length of the CDR3 is 13 residues. The V gene's germline CDR1 is LGHDT and CDR2 YNNKEL (reference sequence). Unmatched junction bases numbered 6, after V lost 5 bases and J lost 6 bases.

The rearrangement links TRBV19 to TRBJ2-7, with D maybe TRBD1 (6 bases). The V end lost 10 bases, the J end lost 4 bases, and 17 bases lay between the germline ends. From germline, CDR1 is LNHDA and CDR2 SQIVND (reference sequence). The CDR3 totals 13 residues. This CDR3 is CATRDTQVYEQYF. The CDR3 bases are TGTGCCACACGGGACACCCAAGTTTACGAGCAGTACTTC.

This clone was recorded once. This rearrangement joins TRBV24-1 to TRBJ2-2; D call uncertain. V was trimmed by 3 bases and J by 1 base, leaving 8 bases between them. The CDR3 has 15 amino acids. CDR1 and CDR2 from the germline V gene are KGHDR and SFDVKD. Written as DNA, the CDR3 is TGTGCCACCAGTGATAAACAGCTGAACACCGGGGAGCTGTTTTTT. This translates into CATSDKQLNTGELFF.

The DNA of the CDR3 is TGTGCCAGCAGCTTAGGTCTCAGGGAGGCAGATACGCAGTATTTT. The encoded protein is CASSLGLREADTQYF. The chain employs TRBV11-1 and TRBJ2-3, with D possibly being TRBD2 (6 bases). CDR1 and CDR2 from the germline V gene are SGHAT and FQDESV (reference sequence). The CDR3 consists of 15 residues. The V and J ends lost 1 base and 4 bases respectively, with 12 bases between them.

The chain combines TRBV19 with TRBJ2-1, with D perhaps matching TRBD2 (6 bases). Germline lookup yields CDR1 LNHDA and CDR2 SQIVND (reference sequence). The V gene lost 3 bases and the J gene lost 7 bases, with 16 bases spanning the gap. There are 15 residues in the CDR3. CDR3 in DNA: TGTGCCAGTAGTATTTCGGGGACTCTGATGAATGAGCAGTTCTTC. Its protein product is CASSISGTLMNEQFF.

This sequence joins TRBV12-3 or TRBV12-4 and TRBJ1-2; D is uncertain. V was cut by 4 bases and J by 5 bases, with 11 bases left in between. The length of the CDR3 is 13 residues. CDR3 sequence (DNA): TGTGCCAGCAGTTATAACAGAGCTTATGGCTACACCTTC. Translation: CASSYNRAYGYTF.

The chain couples TRBV6-2 or TRBV6-3 to TRBJ2-2, with 9 bases matching TRBD2. This CDR3 region has 17 residues. Trimming cost V 0 bases and J 6 bases; bases outside gene matches: 8. Looked up from germline, CDR1 is MNHEY and CDR2 is SVGEGT. Here the CDR3 DNA reads TGTGCCAGCAGTTACTCGTTGTTAGCGGGGGCCCCCGGGGAGCTGTTTTTT. Its protein is CASSYSLLAGAPGELFF.

The chain links TRBV5-1 to TRBJ1-1, with D perhaps TRBD1 (6 bases). The CDR3 extends over 15 amino acids. The V and J ends lost 4 bases and 3 bases respectively, with 16 bases between them. Germline V gene data show CDR1 as SGHRS and CDR2 as YFSETQ. The CDR3 here is CASSTSTQGYTEAFF. CDR3 nucleotide sequence: TGCGCCAGCAGCACATCCACACAGGGTTACACTGAAGCTTTCTTT.

The chain couples TRBV5-1 to TRBJ2-3; 11 bases map to TRBD2. The CDR3 is made up of 14 amino acids. Germline-derived CDR1 and CDR2 are SGHRS and YFSETQ. V was pared by 6 bases and J by 2 bases, with 2 bases of the junction left unmatched. This CDR3 reads CASKTSGTTDTQYF. The CDR3 coding sequence is TGCGCCAGCAAGACTAGCGGGACCACAGATACGCAGTATTTT.

This chain uses TRBV30 with TRBJ1-6; maybe TRBD1 (6 bases). Germline-derived CDR1 and CDR2 are GTSNPN and SVGIG (reference sequence). Trimming left V 2 bases short and J 6 bases short, with 8 bases between. The CDR3 has 13 residues. The CDR3 spells CAWSRGINSPLHF. DNA for the CDR3: TGTGCCTGGAGTAGGGGGATTAATTCACCCCTCCACTTT.

The genes are TRBV27 and TRBJ2-5; D uncertain. Trimming pared 6 bases from V and 5 bases from J, leaving 19 bases between. Germline CDR1 is MNHEY and CDR2 is SMNVEV (reference sequence). The CDR3 consists of 15 residues. The CDR3 nucleotides read TGTGCCAGCAGCCCCTCCCTCAATGTGCGGGAGACCCAGTACTTC. Protein: CASSPSLNVRETQYF.